The clone carrying this T cell receptor (beta chain) was found many times. Antigen specificity is unknown. This record comes from a study of read filtering for tumor transcriptome and immune sequencing. Overall study context: R-ISS stage counts were roughly eight for I, about 15 for II, 6 or 7 for III. RNA-seq yielded only about 75 to 1,400 TCR reads, IR-seq about 3.5 to 11 million. Study findings and constraints: In IR-seq, single-read clonotypes were about 80% of clonotypes but around 3.5% of reads. Correlation between methods rose after single-read clonotypes were removed.

The library was built from roughly 400 ng RNA with molecular barcoded adaptors for alpha/delta and beta/gamma chains. TCRdb passed the reads through MiXCR, listing each CDR3 protein once. The sample yields more than 35,000 distinct CDR3 sequences, roughly an eighth seen once. The CDR3 loop spans 14 amino acids. J gave up 5 bases and V 2 bases, and 7 bases lay outside the gene matches. Germline V gives CDR1 SGHRS, CDR2 YFSETQ. The V and J genes are TRBV5-1 and TRBJ2-7; 7 nucleotides agree with TRBD1. The clonotype comes from a donor at least 40 years old with multiple myeloma. The sample taken for sequencing was a population of CD138-negative cells sorted from bone marrow. The CDR3 DNA is TGCGCCAGCAGCTTCGGGGACAGTCGTCACGAGCAGTACTTC. Protein: CASSFGDSRHEQYF.